The subject of this entry is one T cell receptor (beta chain). Its target is unknown. Germline CDR1 and CDR2: MNHNS and SASEGT. The V segment lost 5 bases and the J segment 2 bases; nucleotides outside the gene matches: 11. The CDR3 totals 18 residues. The data are from a study of T cell repertoires in cytomegalovirus infection. For the study at large: CMV epitopes that were recently identified and HLA-C-restricted were used alongside well-studied HLA-B-restricted ones. Carrying CMV and the relevant HLA type showed in public TCR beta signatures.

TCRdb re-derived calls from the reads in MiXCR, one entry per CDR3 protein. The table has about 830,000 distinct CDR3 sequences, 30% to 35% seen once. Findings and caveats of the study: Summed public TCR beta family frequency identified CMV carriers bearing the relevant HLA. There were HLA-C-restricted CMV-specific TCR beta clonotypes dominating the ex vivo response.

The chain joins TRBV6-1 to TRBJ2-5; 13 bases map to TRBD2. This TCR was recovered from a human donor in good health (CMV status not recorded). Some clones in this sample may be carry-over from other donors' samples. The sample in question was cultured CD8+ T cells from PBMCs, obtained from culture after CMV antigen stimulation. The CDR3 nucleotides are TGTGCCAGCAGTCTTCGACTAGCGGGGGGCATAATTCAAGAGACCCAGTACTTC. Its protein product is CASSLRLAGGIIQETQYF.